The 16 T cell receptor beta chains reported below all come from one sample, sequenced in a study of human T cells and chemical hapten exposure. The time point is: patch test 1, 2 weeks after DPC sensitization. Described treatment: therapeutic diphenylcyclopropenone sensitization with weekly scalp DPC. TCRdb redid the calling of the RACE reads with MiXCR, one entry per CDR3 protein. The sample consists of some 400,000 distinct CDR3 sequences, around 4.8% of them appearing once. The source was whole blood, collected in connection with sensitization to the hapten diphenylcyclopropenone (DPC). The receptors here all came from a woman between 45 and 60 years old with alopecia areata. Some clones in this sample may be carry-over from other donors' samples.

This clonotype was seen many times. This chain uses TRBV18 with TRBJ2-4; D is unclear. V lost 8 bases and J lost 0, with 29 bases in between. There are 20 residues in the CDR3. The germline V gene has CDR1 KGHSH and CDR2 LQKENI. CDR3 DNA sequence: TGTGCCAGCCCTACCAAGGAAGTCGGCGCACAGAGACTAGCCAAAAACATTCAGTACTTC. Amino acids: CASPTKEVGAQRLAKNIQYF.

This clonotype was counted a few times. V gene TRBV6-5 combines with J gene TRBJ2-3; 7 bases match TRBD2. CDR3 length equals 15 residues. The trim removed 3 bases at V and 0 bases at J, leaving 3 bases unmatched. Germline loops: CDR1 MNHEY, CDR2 SVGAGI. CDR3 in amino acids: CASSYSGPSTDTQYF. For the CDR3, the DNA is TGTGCCAGCAGTTATAGCGGGCCTAGCACAGATACGCAGTATTTT.

V and J are TRBV12-3 or TRBV12-4 and TRBJ1-5, with TRBD1 matching over 9 bases. Germline trimming cut 5 bases from V and 7 bases from J; bases unmatched to any gene: 9. This CDR3 is 15 amino acids long. For the CDR3, the DNA is TGTGCCAGCAGTCAAGGGACAGGGATAAGGCAGCCCCAGCATTTT. Encoded protein: CASSQGTGIRQPQHF.

The chain has TRBV15 and TRBJ2-7; D remains ambiguous. This CDR3 spans 14 amino acids. Germline CDR1 is LNHNV and CDR2 is YYDKDF (reference sequence). V shed 1 base and J shed 4 bases, with 11 bases lying between them. The CDR3 region has the DNA TGTGCCACCAGCAGAGTTGATGAAGGGTACGAGCAGTACTTC. Its protein is CATSRVDEGYEQYF.

This clonotype was seen many times. DNA of the CDR3: TGTGCAGCGGAAAGGCTAGCGGGAGGCCCTCGGGAGCAGTACTTC. Its translation: CAAERLAGGPREQYF. The genes are TRBV6-2 or TRBV6-3 and TRBJ2-7; 11 nucleotides agree with TRBD2. CDR1 and CDR2 from the germline V gene are MNHEY and SVGEGT. CDR3 length: 15 residues.

This clonotype was recorded many times. The chain combines TRBV29-1 with TRBJ1-1; TRBD1 matches at 8 bases. The junction had 7 bases not matched to a gene; V was cut back by 3 bases and J by 4 bases. This CDR3 has 14 residues. The V gene's germline CDR1 is SQVTM and CDR2 ANQGSEA. This chain's CDR3 is CSVEDRAFGTEAFF. The CDR3 nucleotides read TGCAGCGTTGAGGACAGGGCGTTCGGCACTGAAGCTTTCTTT.

This clonotype came up many times. J is TRBJ1-6 and V is TRBV20-1, with 9 positions matching TRBD1. Germline-derived CDR1 and CDR2 are DFQATT and SNEGSKA (reference sequence). Losses at the gene ends were 6 bases for V and 1 base for J; bases not matched to a gene: 7. The length of the CDR3 is 16 residues. Here the CDR3 reads CSANTGGVSYNSPLHF. In DNA form, the CDR3 reads TGCAGTGCAAATACAGGGGGCGTATCCTATAATTCACCCCTCCACTTT.

In its sample, this clonotype was seen many times. The rearrangement links TRBV13 to TRBJ2-5; the D call may be TRBD1 or TRBD2 (5 bases each). V shed 5 bases and J shed 9 bases, with 25 bases lying between them. CDR3 size: 16 residues. Germline V gene data show CDR1 as PRHDT and CDR2 as FYEKMQ (reference sequence). CDR3 DNA: TGTGCCAGCAGCCCGGGCAGGGCGATCGCCGGGGCGGCCCAGTACTTC. The encoded protein is CASSPGRAIAGAAQYF.

This clonotype was found many times. V gene TRBV3-1 combines with J gene TRBJ2-1, with a possible D match to TRBD2 (5 bases). Germline CDR1 LGHDT, CDR2 YNNKEL (reference sequence). V was pared by 3 bases and J by 9 bases, with 18 bases between. There are 15 residues in the CDR3. The CDR3 is CASSHATRGSSEQFF. The CDR3 coding sequence is TGTGCCAGCAGCCATGCTACACGGGGATCCAGTGAGCAGTTCTTC.

This clonotype came up a few times. V is TRBV28 and J is TRBJ2-1, with D perhaps given as TRBD1 or TRBD2 (7 bases each). With 6 bases removed from V and 6 bases from J, the gap between germline ends came to 15 bases. Germline-derived CDR1 and CDR2 are MDHEN and SYDVKM. The CDR3 is 14 residues long. The CDR3, as DNA: TGTGCCAGCAGCCAAGGGGGCGGGAGCAATGAGCAGTTCTTC. It codes for CASSQGGGSNEQFF.

This clonotype was seen only a few times. The J gene is TRBJ2-7, the V gene TRBV20-1, with 9 positions matching TRBD2. Looked up from germline, CDR1 is DFQATT and CDR2 is SNEGSKA (reference sequence). There are 13 residues in the CDR3. Trimming cost V 8 bases and J 3 bases; bases outside gene matches: 8. CDR3 in amino acids: CSTRLAGVYEQYF. As DNA, the CDR3 is TGCAGTACTCGGTTAGCGGGAGTCTACGAGCAGTACTTC.

This clonotype occurred many times. J is TRBJ2-7 and V is TRBV21-1; TRBD1 reflects the table's D call only, with no check against the DNA. TRBV21-1 represents a pseudogene. This CDR3 has 15 amino acids. The CDR3 here is CASRHDRGLPYEQYF. DNA of the CDR3: TGTGCCAGCAGGCACGACAGGGGGTTACCCTACGAGCAGTACTTC.

V is TRBV29-1 and J is TRBJ2-5, with TRBD2 matching over 11 bases. The J segment lost 7 bases and the V segment lost 2 bases, leaving 9 bases of the junction unmatched. There are 15 residues in the CDR3. The germline CDR1 and CDR2 sequences are SQVTM and ANQGSEA. CDR3 sequence reads: CSVELAGGRSGTQYF. DNA for the CDR3: TGCAGCGTTGAACTAGCGGGGGGTAGGAGCGGGACCCAGTACTTC.

This clonotype was observed many times. The chain links TRBV9 to TRBJ2-7; D not certain. The CDR3 has 13 residues. V was cut by 3 bases and J by 7 bases, with 14 bases left in between. The germline CDR1 and CDR2 sequences are SGDLS and YYNGEE. The CDR3 here is CASSAQQGGEQYF. Written as DNA, the CDR3 is TGTGCCAGCAGCGCACAGCAAGGCGGAGAGCAGTACTTC.

This clonotype turned up a few times. V is TRBV11-2 and J is TRBJ2-1; 10 nucleotides agree with TRBD1. V was clipped by 5 bases and J by 3 bases; unmatched bases: 7. Germline-derived CDR1 and CDR2 are SGHAT and FQNNGV. The CDR3 runs to 16 residues. The CDR3, as DNA: TGTGCCAGCAGCCTTCTGGACAGGGGGAACTACAATGAGCAGTTCTTC. This sequence encodes CASSLLDRGNYNEQFF. The variable domain in full, completed from reference TRBV11-2 and TRBJ2-1, reads EAGVAQSPRYKIIEKRQSVAFWCNPISGHATLYWYQQILGQGPKLLIQFQNNGVVDDSQLPKDRFSAERLKGVDSTLKIQPAKLEDSAVYLCASSLLDRGNYNEQFFGPGTRLTVL.

V gene TRBV10-3 combines with J gene TRBJ2-2, with no clear D. Germline CDR1 reads ENHRY; CDR2 reads SYGVKD. This CDR3 has 14 amino acids. The germline V and J ends were trimmed by 2 bases and 2 bases, with 6 bases remaining between them. This CDR3 is CAISEGVNTGELFF. Here the CDR3 DNA reads TGTGCCATCAGTGAGGGGGTAAACACCGGGGAGCTGTTTTTT.